This T cell receptor beta chain was obtained from a study of T-cell memory formation after mild COVID-19. Findings of the study overall: Pre-infection memory carried some responding clones, suggesting that cross-reactive memory joined. The main location of contracting CD4+ clones was CM and EM, and that of contracting CD8+ clones was EMRA.

The CDR3 spans 13 residues. CDR1 is LNHDA and CDR2 is SQIVND in the germline V gene (reference sequence). Losses at the gene ends were 6 bases for V and 7 bases for J; bases not matched to a gene: 6. It was 5'RACE with constant-segment primers that produced the TCR alpha and TCR beta cDNA libraries, which carried sample barcodes and UMIs. TCRdb re-derived calls from the 5' RACE reads in MiXCR, one entry per CDR3 protein. The sample has about 340,000 distinct CDR3 sequences, about 20% seen once. This clonotype was observed a few times. The antigen remains undetermined. The chain has TRBV19 and TRBJ1-2; 9 bases align to TRBD1. Sequenced sample: PBMCs or a T cell subset sorted from them (not recorded which). This clonotype originated in a man aged 18 to 30 who had mild COVID-19 (a few samples of this study predate the infection). Cell type and time point are not known. CDR3 bases: TGTGCCAGTAGCGAAACAGGGGGCACTGGCTACACCTTC. Amino acid sequence: CASSETGGTGYTF.